A selection of T cell receptor beta chains follows, all from one sample in a study of cytomegalovirus exposure and HLA in healthy donors. Sequencing used immunoSEQ multiplex PCR; TCRdb keeps in-frame clones, though not all of them. The sample holds about 130,000 clones, about 85% seen once. The sample was PBMCs. All receptors derive from a woman aged 30 to 39 in good health and CMV-seropositive. CDR3s include the opening cysteine and the closing phenylalanine or tryptophan. Rows give clone size only sometimes, using once, few, many, or a class for an expanded clone.

V: TRBV5-1
size: NA
J: TRBJ2-4
CDR3: CASSPDREGKNIQYF

V: TRBV5-1
size: NA
J: TRBJ1-5
CDR3: CASSTDSSNQPQHF

V: TRBV10-1
size: NA
J: TRBJ2-3
CDR3: CASSESGLAGGNADTQYF

V: TRBV6-1
size: NA
J: TRBJ2-3
CDR3: CASTPDLGANTQYF

V: TRBV5-1
size: NA
J: TRBJ2-1
CDR3: CASSLGASGVHNEQFF

V: TRBV6-4
size: NA
J: TRBJ1-3
CDR3: CASSEGPGNTIYF

V: TRBV6-5
size: NA
J: TRBJ1-4
CDR3: CASSFGGPNEKLFF

V: TRBV15
size: NA
J: TRBJ2-3
CDR3: CATSARDFTDTQYF

V: TRBV6-5
size: NA
J: TRBJ2-7
CDR3: CASRSSGRGGEQYF

V: TRBV5-1
size: NA
J: TRBJ2-5
CDR3: CASWTSGSETQYF

V: TRBV5-6
size: NA
J: TRBJ1-2
CDR3: CASSAQGGYNYGYTF

V: TRBV25-1
size: few
J: TRBJ2-2
CDR3: CASLPRGTGELFF

V: TRBV5-4
size: NA
J: TRBJ1-3
CDR3: CASSLDLNTIYF

V: TRBV10-3
size: once
J: TRBJ1-1
CDR3: CAISESGQGLNTEAFF

V: TRBV10-2
size: NA
J: TRBJ2-3
CDR3: CASTDRTDTQYF

V: TRBV29-1
size: NA
J: TRBJ1-2
CDR3: CSVDGGPLNGYTF

V: TRBV19
size: NA
J: TRBJ1-5
CDR3: CASNTPWGELGLQPQHF

V: TRBV2
size: NA
J: TRBJ1-1
CDR3: CASSEDRWRVNTEAFF

V: TRBV2
size: NA
J: TRBJ2-1
CDR3: CASSGSGGLYNEQFF

V: TRBV10-3
size: NA
J: TRBJ2-1
CDR3: CAISESGSSYNEQFF